The clone carrying this TCR beta chain was seen only a few times. This record comes from a study of early T cells in non-severe SARS-CoV-2 infection. Each CDR3 protein is one row after TCRdb ran MiXCR on the 5' RACE reads. This table has roughly 100,000 distinct CDR3 sequences, around 13% appearing once. V was pared by 3 bases and J by 0 bases, with 12 bases between. Germline V CDR1 and CDR2: DFQATT, SNEGSKA (reference sequence). The CDR3 runs to 14 residues. This receptor was obtained from an adult who was a healthcare worker with PCR-confirmed SARS-CoV-2 infection or an uninfected control (not recorded which). V and J are TRBV20-1 and TRBJ2-7; the D is unclear. Sequences were obtained from whole blood. This CDR3 is CSASTFDSSYEQYF. CDR3 nucleotide sequence: TGCAGTGCTAGCACTTTCGATTCCTCCTACGAGCAGTACTTC.